This paragraph reports one T cell receptor beta chain. Its cognate antigen is unknown. This specimen comes from a study of T cell responses to AZD1222 COVID-19 vaccine. Repertoires were generated with immunoSEQ multiplex PCR, while TCRdb's copy carries only in-frame clones and drops some. The sample lists around 180,000 clones, more than 80% occurring once. Study-wide findings and caveats: Dominant CD4 TCR responses targeted spike regions 160-218 and 743-854.

This CDR3 spans 16 amino acids. CDR1 and CDR2 (germline): MNHEY, SMNVEV (reference sequence). Trimming at V came to 6 bases and at J to 6 bases, leaving 12 bases not matched to a gene. The sequence derives from an adult in good health. The genes are TRBV27 and TRBJ2-1; 9 bases are shared with TRBD1. The sequenced sample was peripheral blood, obtained on day 0 of AZD1222 vaccination. The CDR3 nucleotides are TGTGCCAGCAGCCTCCCCCCCGGGACAGGGCTCAATGAGCAGTTCTTC. It encodes CASSLPPGTGLNEQFF.